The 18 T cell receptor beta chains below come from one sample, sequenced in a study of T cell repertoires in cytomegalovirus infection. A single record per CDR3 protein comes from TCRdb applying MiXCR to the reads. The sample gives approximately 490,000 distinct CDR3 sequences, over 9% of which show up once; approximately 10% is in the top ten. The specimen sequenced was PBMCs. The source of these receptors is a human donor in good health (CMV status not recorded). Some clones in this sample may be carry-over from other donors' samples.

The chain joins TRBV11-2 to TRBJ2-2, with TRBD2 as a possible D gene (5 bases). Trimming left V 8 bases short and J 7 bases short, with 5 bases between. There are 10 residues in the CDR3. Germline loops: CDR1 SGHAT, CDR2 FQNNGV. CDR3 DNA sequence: TGTGCCAGCGAGGGCGGGGAGCTGTTTTTT. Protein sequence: CASEGGELFF.

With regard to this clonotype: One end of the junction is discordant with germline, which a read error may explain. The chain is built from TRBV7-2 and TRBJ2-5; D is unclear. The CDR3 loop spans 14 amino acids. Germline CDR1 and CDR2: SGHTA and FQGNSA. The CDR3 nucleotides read TGCGCCAGCAGCCCTCAGGTGCCCCAAACGACCCAGTACTTC. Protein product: CASSPQVPQTTQYF.

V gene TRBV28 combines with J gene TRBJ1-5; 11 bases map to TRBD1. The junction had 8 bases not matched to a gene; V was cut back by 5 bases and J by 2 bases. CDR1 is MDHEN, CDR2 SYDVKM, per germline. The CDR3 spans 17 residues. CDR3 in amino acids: CASSLWTGGAGNQPQHF. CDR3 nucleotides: TGTGCCAGCAGTCTTTGGACAGGGGGCGCTGGCAATCAGCCCCAGCATTTT. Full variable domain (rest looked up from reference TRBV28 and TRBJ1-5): DVKVTQSSRYLVKRTGEKVFLECVQDMDHENMFWYRQDPGLGLRLIYFSYDVKMKEKGDIPEGYSVSREKKERFSLILESASTNQTSMYLCASSLWTGGAGNQPQHFGDGTRLSIL.

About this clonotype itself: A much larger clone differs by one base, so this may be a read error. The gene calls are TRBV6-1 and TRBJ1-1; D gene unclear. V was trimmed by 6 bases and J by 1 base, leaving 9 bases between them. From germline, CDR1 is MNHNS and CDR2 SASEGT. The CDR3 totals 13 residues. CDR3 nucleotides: TGTGCCAGCAGCCGCGGGTGGAACACTGAAGCTTTCTTT. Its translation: CASSRGWNTEAFF.

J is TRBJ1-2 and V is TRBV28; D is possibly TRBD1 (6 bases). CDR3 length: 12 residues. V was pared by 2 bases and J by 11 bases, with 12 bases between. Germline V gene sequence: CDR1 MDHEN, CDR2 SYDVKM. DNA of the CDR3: TGTGCCAGCAGTTTAGGGGGGGCCGTGTACACCTTC. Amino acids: CASSLGGAVYTF.

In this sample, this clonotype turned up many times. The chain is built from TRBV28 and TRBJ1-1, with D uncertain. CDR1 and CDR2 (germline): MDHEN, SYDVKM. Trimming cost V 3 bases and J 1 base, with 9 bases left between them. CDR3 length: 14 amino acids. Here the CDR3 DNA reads TGTGCCAGCAGTTTTCCCTTTCCGAACACTGAAGCTTTCTTT. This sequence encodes CASSFPFPNTEAFF.

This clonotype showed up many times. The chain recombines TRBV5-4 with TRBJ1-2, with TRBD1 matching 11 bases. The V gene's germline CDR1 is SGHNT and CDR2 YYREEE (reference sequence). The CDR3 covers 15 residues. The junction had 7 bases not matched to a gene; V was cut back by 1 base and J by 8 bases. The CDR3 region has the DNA TGTGCCAGCAGCTTGTTCGGGACAGGGGGAGCCGGCTACACCTTC. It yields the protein CASSLFGTGGAGYTF.

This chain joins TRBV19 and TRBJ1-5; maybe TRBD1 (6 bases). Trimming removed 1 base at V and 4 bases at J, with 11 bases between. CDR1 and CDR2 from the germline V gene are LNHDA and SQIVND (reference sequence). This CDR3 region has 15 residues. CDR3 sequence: CASSIVRDKNQPQHF. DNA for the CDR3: TGTGCCAGTAGTATAGTCCGGGACAAGAATCAGCCCCAGCATTTT.

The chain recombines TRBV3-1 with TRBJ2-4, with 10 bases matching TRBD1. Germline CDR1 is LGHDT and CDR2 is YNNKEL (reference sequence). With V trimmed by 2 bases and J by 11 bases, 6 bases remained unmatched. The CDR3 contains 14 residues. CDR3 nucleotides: TGTGCCAGCAGCCAATCCGGACAGGGGGACCTTCAGTACTTC. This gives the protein CASSQSGQGDLQYF.

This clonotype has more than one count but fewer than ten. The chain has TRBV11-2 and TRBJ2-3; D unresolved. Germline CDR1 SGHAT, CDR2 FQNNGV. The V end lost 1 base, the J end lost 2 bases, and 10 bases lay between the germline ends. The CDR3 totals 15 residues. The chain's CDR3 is CASSLGIRVTDTQYF. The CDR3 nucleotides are TGTGCCAGCAGCTTAGGAATTCGGGTCACAGATACGCAGTATTTT.

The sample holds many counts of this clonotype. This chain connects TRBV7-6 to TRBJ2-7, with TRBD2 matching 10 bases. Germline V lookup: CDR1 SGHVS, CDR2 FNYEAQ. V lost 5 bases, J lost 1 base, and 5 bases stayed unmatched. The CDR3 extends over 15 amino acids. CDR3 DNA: TGTGCCAGCAGCGCTACTAGCGGGACTTCCTACGAGCAGTACTTC. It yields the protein CASSATSGTSYEQYF.

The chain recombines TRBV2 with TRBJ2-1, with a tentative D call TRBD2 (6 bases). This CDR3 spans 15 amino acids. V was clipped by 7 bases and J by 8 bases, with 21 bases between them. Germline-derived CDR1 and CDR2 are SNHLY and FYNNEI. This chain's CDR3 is CASTPGTPMSDEQFF. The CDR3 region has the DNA TGTGCCAGCACCCCAGGGACTCCAATGAGCGATGAGCAGTTCTTC.

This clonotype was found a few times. CDR3 sequence: CASSLAPRQGNTEAFF. The CDR3 DNA sequence: TGTGCCAGCAGCTTAGCCCCCAGACAGGGAAACACTGAAGCTTTCTTT. The chain links TRBV11-2 to TRBJ1-1; 7 bases align to TRBD1. The CDR3 has 16 residues. After removal of 1 base from V and 2 bases from J, the junction contained 7 bases not matched to a gene. CDR1 and CDR2 from the germline V gene are SGHAT and FQNNGV.

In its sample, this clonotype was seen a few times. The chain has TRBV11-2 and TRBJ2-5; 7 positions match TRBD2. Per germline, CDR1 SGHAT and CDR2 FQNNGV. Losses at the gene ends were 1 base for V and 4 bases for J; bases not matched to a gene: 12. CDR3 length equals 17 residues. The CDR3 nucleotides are TGTGCCAGCAGCTTAGGGGAGGCTAGCGGCGGGCGAGAGACCCAGTACTTC. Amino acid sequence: CASSLGEASGGRETQYF.

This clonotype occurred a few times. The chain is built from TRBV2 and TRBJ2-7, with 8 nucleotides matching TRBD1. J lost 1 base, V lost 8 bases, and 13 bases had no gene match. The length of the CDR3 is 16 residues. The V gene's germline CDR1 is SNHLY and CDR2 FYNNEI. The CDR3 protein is CASGSAPDRASYEQYF. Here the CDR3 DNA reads TGTGCCAGCGGCTCAGCCCCGGACAGGGCTTCCTACGAGCAGTACTTC.

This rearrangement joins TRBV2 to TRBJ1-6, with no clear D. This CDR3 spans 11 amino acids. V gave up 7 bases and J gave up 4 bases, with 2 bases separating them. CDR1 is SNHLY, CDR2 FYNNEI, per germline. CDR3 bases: TGTGCCAGCACTTATAATTCACCCCTCCACTTT. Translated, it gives CASTYNSPLHF. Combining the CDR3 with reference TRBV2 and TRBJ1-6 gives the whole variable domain EPEVTQTPSHQVTQMGQEVILRCVPISNHLYFYWYRQILGQKVEFLVSFYNNEISEKSEIFDDQFSVERPDGSNFTLKIRSTKLEDSAMYFCASTYNSPLHFGNGTRLTVT.

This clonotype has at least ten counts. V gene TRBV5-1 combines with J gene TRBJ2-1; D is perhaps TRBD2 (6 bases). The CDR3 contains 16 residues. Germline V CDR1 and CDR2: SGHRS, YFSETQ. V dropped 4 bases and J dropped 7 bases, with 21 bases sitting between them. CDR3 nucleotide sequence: TGCGCCAGCAGCGCCCTTACTAGCAGGTGGGAGAATGAGCAGTTCTTC. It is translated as CASSALTSRWENEQFF.

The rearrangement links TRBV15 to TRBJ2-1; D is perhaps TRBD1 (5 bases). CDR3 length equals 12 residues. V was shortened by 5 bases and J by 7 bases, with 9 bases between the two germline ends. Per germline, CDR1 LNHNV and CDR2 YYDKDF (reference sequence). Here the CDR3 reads CATSARQNEQFF. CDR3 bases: TGTGCCACCAGCGCTCGACAGAATGAGCAGTTCTTC.